Listed below are T cell receptor beta chains from one sample, sequenced in a study of regulatory T cells in long-lasting Graves disease. TCRdb fed the multiplex PCR reads into MiXCR, producing one record per CDR3 protein. The sample has about 320,000 distinct CDR3 sequences; about a sixth are singletons. The sample in question was peripheral blood mononuclear cells (PBMCs), obtained at new diagnosis, from a patient treated with antithyroid drugs. The source of these receptors is a female donor with Graves disease. Both conserved end residues are part of each CDR3. The D gene is left open where the match is weak. Rows may omit the clone size; those that give it use once, few, many or a size class.

abundance: many
d_gene: TRBD2
v_gene: TRBV28
j_gene: TRBJ2-3
CDR3aa: CASSSGALSGRETDTQYF
CDR3nt: TGTGCCAGCAGTTCGGGGGCCCTAAGCGGGAGGGAGACAGATACGCAGTATTTT

abundance: -
d_gene: TRBD2
v_gene: TRBV20-1
j_gene: TRBJ2-3
CDR3aa: CSAMREGGGHTDTQCF
CDR3nt: TGCAGTGCTATGCGGGAAGGCGGGGGGCACACAGATACTCAGTGTTTT

abundance: -
d_gene: -
v_gene: TRBV24-1
j_gene: TRBJ1-5
CDR3aa: CATSDWAYSNQPQHF
CDR3nt: TGTGCCACCAGTGATTGGGCGTATAGCAATCAGCCCCAGCATTTT

abundance: many
d_gene: -
v_gene: TRBV30
j_gene: TRBJ1-2
CDR3aa: CAWTTANYGYTF
CDR3nt: TGTGCCTGGACGACGGCTAACTATGGCTACACCTTC

abundance: many
d_gene: -
v_gene: TRBV6-2/TRBV6-3
j_gene: TRBJ2-7
CDR3aa: CAIGRLSSYEQYF
CDR3nt: TGTGCCATCGGACGGCTCAGCTCCTACGAGCAGTACTTC

abundance: -
d_gene: -
v_gene: TRBV5-4
j_gene: TRBJ2-7
CDR3aa: CASSFAGALDEQYF
CDR3nt: TGTGCCAGCAGCTTTGCAGGGGCGCTGGACGAGCAGTACTTC

abundance: -
d_gene: TRBD2
v_gene: TRBV30
j_gene: TRBJ2-1
CDR3aa: CAWSPGLAGNEQFF
CDR3nt: TGTGCCTGGAGCCCCGGACTAGCGGGTAATGAGCAGTTCTTC

abundance: many
d_gene: TRBD1
v_gene: TRBV11-3
j_gene: TRBJ2-6
CDR3aa: CASSLGTRDRPSSGANVLTF
CDR3nt: TGTGCCAGCAGCTTAGGGACTCGGGACAGGCCGAGCTCTGGGGCCAACGTCCTGACTTTC

abundance: many
d_gene: -
v_gene: TRBV30
j_gene: TRBJ2-5
CDR3aa: CAWSVSRRGGETQYF
CDR3nt: TGTGCCTGGAGTGTATCCAGGCGGGGCGGAGAGACCCAGTACTTC

abundance: many
d_gene: -
v_gene: TRBV28
j_gene: TRBJ2-7
CDR3aa: CASSLPGMAYEQYF
CDR3nt: TGTGCCAGCAGTCTCCCCGGGATGGCCTACGAGCAGTACTTC

abundance: -
d_gene: TRBD2
v_gene: TRBV28
j_gene: TRBJ2-7
CDR3aa: CASSPPYGAGAYEQYF
CDR3nt: TGTGCCAGCAGTCCACCCTACGGGGCGGGGGCCTACGAGCAGTACTTC

abundance: many
d_gene: -
v_gene: TRBV24-1
j_gene: TRBJ2-1
CDR3aa: CATSGIGINNEQFF
CDR3nt: TGTGCCACCAGTGGAATCGGGATCAACAATGAGCAGTTCTTC

abundance: many
d_gene: -
v_gene: TRBV13
j_gene: TRBJ2-7
CDR3aa: CASSRSASYEQYF
CDR3nt: TGTGCCAGCAGCCGTTCAGCCTCCTACGAGCAGTACTTC

abundance: many
d_gene: -
v_gene: TRBV5-1
j_gene: TRBJ2-2
CDR3aa: CASSGAVTGELFF
CDR3nt: TGCGCCAGCAGCGGGGCCGTCACCGGGGAGCTGTTTTTT

abundance: many
d_gene: -
v_gene: TRBV11-3
j_gene: TRBJ1-1
CDR3aa: CASSIDGNTEAFF
CDR3nt: TGTGCCAGCAGCATCGACGGGAACACTGAAGCTTTCTTT

abundance: many
d_gene: -
v_gene: TRBV15
j_gene: TRBJ2-7
CDR3aa: CATSSEESYEQYF
CDR3nt: TGTGCCACCAGCAGCGAGGAATCCTACGAGCAGTACTTC

abundance: many
d_gene: -
v_gene: TRBV28
j_gene: TRBJ1-1
CDR3aa: CASSYEALGSVEAFF
CDR3nt: TGTGCCAGCAGTTATGAGGCATTGGGGTCCGTTGAAGCTTTCTTT

abundance: -
d_gene: -
v_gene: TRBV2
j_gene: TRBJ1-6
CDR3aa: CASSGEQGASPLHF
CDR3nt: TGTGCCAGCAGTGGGGAACAGGGTGCCTCACCCCTCCACTTT

abundance: -
d_gene: TRBD1
v_gene: TRBV20-1
j_gene: TRBJ1-5
CDR3aa: CSAMTGDGQPQHF
CDR3nt: TGCAGTGCTATGACAGGGGATGGTCAGCCCCAGCATTTT

abundance: many
d_gene: -
v_gene: TRBV7-2
j_gene: TRBJ2-1
CDR3aa: CASSPQGQRWPSSYNEQFF
CDR3nt: TGTGCCAGCAGCCCCCAGGGCCAGAGATGGCCGAGCTCCTACAATGAGCAGTTCTTC

abundance: once
d_gene: -
v_gene: TRBV28
j_gene: TRBJ1-1
CDR3aa: CASSPVNTEAFF
CDR3nt: TGTGCCAGCTCCCCAGTGAACACTGAAGCTTTCTTT

abundance: many
d_gene: -
v_gene: TRBV2
j_gene: TRBJ2-7
CDR3aa: CASRDSPTRYEQYF
CDR3nt: TGTGCCAGCCGGGACTCCCCCACCCGCTACGAGCAGTACTTC

abundance: many
d_gene: -
v_gene: TRBV11-1
j_gene: TRBJ2-1
CDR3aa: CASLGNEQFF
CDR3nt: TGTGCCAGCTTAGGGAACGAGCAGTTCTTC

abundance: many
d_gene: -
v_gene: TRBV27
j_gene: TRBJ1-2
CDR3aa: CASSFTGSNYGYTF
CDR3nt: TGTGCCAGCAGTTTTACAGGGTCTAACTATGGCTACACCTTC

abundance: -
d_gene: TRBD1
v_gene: TRBV4-1
j_gene: TRBJ1-3
CDR3aa: CASSRQGPVSGNTIYF
CDR3nt: TGCGCCAGCAGCCGACAGGGGCCGGTCTCTGGAAACACCATATATTTT

abundance: many
d_gene: -
v_gene: TRBV18
j_gene: TRBJ2-7
CDR3aa: CASSQGDEQYF
CDR3nt: TGTGCCAGCAGCCAAGGGGACGAGCAGTACTTC

abundance: few
d_gene: -
v_gene: TRBV6-1
j_gene: TRBJ1-4
CDR3aa: CASTSGGGNEKLFF
CDR3nt: TGTGCCAGCACCTCTGGGGGGGGTAATGAAAAACTGTTTTTT

abundance: -
d_gene: TRBD2
v_gene: TRBV13
j_gene: TRBJ2-1
CDR3aa: CASRESSGRLPSYNEQFF
CDR3nt: TGTGCCAGCAGGGAATCTAGCGGGAGGCTCCCTAGCTACAATGAGCAGTTCTTC

abundance: few
d_gene: -
v_gene: TRBV5-1
j_gene: TRBJ2-7
CDR3aa: CASSLDSGRGEQYF
CDR3nt: TGCGCCAGCAGCTTGGATAGCGGCCGGGGGGAGCAGTACTTC

abundance: few
d_gene: -
v_gene: TRBV20-1
j_gene: TRBJ2-1
CDR3aa: CSARRAGTTSYNEQFF
CDR3nt: TGCAGTGCTAGACGGGCCGGGACGACGTCCTACAATGAGCAGTTCTTC

abundance: -
d_gene: TRBD2
v_gene: TRBV15
j_gene: TRBJ2-1
CDR3aa: CATSRPRGASTSGSSEQFF
CDR3nt: TGTGCCACCAGCAGACCCCGGGGGGCTTCGACTAGCGGGAGCAGTGAGCAGTTCTTC

abundance: few
d_gene: TRBD2
v_gene: TRBV7-9
j_gene: TRBJ2-7
CDR3aa: CASSGRGAAGGSSDEQYF
CDR3nt: TGTGCCAGCAGTGGTCGAGGTGCTGCGGGAGGAAGCTCTGACGAGCAGTACTTC

abundance: many
d_gene: -
v_gene: TRBV14
j_gene: TRBJ2-5
CDR3aa: CASSQRLGGSETQYF
CDR3nt: TGTGCCAGCAGCCAGCGTTTGGGGGGCTCAGAGACCCAGTACTTC

abundance: many
d_gene: -
v_gene: TRBV2
j_gene: TRBJ2-1
CDR3aa: CASSESLSGSSYNEQFF
CDR3nt: TGTGCCAGCAGTGAATCTCTGTCCGGCAGCTCCTACAATGAGCAGTTCTTC

abundance: many
d_gene: TRBD1
v_gene: TRBV7-9
j_gene: TRBJ1-4
CDR3aa: CASSFRTGAREKLFF
CDR3nt: TGTGCCAGCAGTTTTCGGACAGGGGCCCGTGAAAAACTGTTTTTT

abundance: many
d_gene: TRBD1
v_gene: TRBV6-1
j_gene: TRBJ2-3
CDR3aa: CASKGRRQGPDTQYF
CDR3nt: TGTGCCAGCAAGGGTCGGAGACAGGGACCAGATACGCAGTATTTT

abundance: many
d_gene: -
v_gene: TRBV3-1
j_gene: TRBJ2-7
CDR3aa: CASSQDMSLASHEQYF
CDR3nt: TGTGCCAGCAGCCAAGATATGTCCCTAGCTTCCCACGAGCAGTACTTC

abundance: many
d_gene: -
v_gene: TRBV10-2
j_gene: TRBJ2-7
CDR3aa: CASSEKGPVGEQYF
CDR3nt: TGCGCCAGCAGTGAAAAGGGCCCGGTGGGCGAGCAGTACTTC